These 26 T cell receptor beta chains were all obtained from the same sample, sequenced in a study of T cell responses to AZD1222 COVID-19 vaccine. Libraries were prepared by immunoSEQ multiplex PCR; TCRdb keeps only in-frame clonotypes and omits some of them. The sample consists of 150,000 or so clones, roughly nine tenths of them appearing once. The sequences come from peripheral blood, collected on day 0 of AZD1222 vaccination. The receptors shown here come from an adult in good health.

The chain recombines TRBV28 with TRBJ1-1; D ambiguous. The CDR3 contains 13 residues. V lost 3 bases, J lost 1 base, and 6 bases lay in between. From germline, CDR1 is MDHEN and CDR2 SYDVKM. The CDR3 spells CASSFRTNTEAFF. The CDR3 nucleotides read TGTGCCAGCAGTTTTCGGACGAACACTGAAGCTTTCTTT.

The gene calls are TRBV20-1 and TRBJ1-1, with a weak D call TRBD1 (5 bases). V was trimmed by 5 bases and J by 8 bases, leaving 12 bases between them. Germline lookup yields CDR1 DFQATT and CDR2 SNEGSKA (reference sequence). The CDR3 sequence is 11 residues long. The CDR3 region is CSARRGYEAFF. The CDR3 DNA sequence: TGCAGTGCTCGGAGGGGTTACGAAGCTTTCTTT.

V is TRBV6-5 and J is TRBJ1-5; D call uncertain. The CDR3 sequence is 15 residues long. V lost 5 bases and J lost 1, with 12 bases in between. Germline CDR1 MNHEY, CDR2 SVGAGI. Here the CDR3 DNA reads TGTGCCAGCAGTAAGATACCGAGGAGCAATCAGCCCCAGCATTTT. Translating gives CASSKIPRSNQPQHF.

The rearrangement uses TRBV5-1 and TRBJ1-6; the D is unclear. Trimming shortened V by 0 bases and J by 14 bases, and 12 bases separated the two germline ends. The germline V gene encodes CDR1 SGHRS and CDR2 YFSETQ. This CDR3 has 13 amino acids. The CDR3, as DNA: TGCGCCAGCAGCTTGGACGGGCGTACAACCCTCCACTTT. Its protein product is CASSLDGRTTLHF.

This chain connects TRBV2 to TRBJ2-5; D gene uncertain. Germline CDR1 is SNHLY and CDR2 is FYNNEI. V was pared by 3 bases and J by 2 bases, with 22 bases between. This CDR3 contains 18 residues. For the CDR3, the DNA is TGTGCCAGCAGTGATATCTTGGGGTTGGGTCCTAATCAAGAGACCCAGTACTTC. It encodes CASSDILGLGPNQETQYF.

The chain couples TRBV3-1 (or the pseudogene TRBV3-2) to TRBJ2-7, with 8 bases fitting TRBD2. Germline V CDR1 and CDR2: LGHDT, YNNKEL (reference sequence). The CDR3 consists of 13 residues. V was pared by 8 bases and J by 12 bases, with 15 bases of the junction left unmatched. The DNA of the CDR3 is TGTGCCAGCTCCAGGCTAGCGGGTCCCGATTGGTACTTC. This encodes CASSRLAGPDWYF.

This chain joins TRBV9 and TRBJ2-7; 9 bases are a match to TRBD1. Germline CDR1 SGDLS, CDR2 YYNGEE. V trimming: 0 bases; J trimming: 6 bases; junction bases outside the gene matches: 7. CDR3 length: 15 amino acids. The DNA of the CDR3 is TGTGCCAGCAGCGTAGGAGGGACAGGGTTGTTCGAGCAGTACTTC. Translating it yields CASSVGGTGLFEQYF.

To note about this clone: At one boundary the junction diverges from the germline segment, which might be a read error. CDR3 in amino acids: CAWSVGPNYF. The CDR3 DNA is TGTGCCTGGAGTGTAGGACCGAACTACTTC. The V and J genes are TRBV30 and TRBJ1-2, with D hard to call. Germline V gene sequence: CDR1 GTSNPN, CDR2 SVGIG (reference sequence). The CDR3 loop spans 10 amino acids.

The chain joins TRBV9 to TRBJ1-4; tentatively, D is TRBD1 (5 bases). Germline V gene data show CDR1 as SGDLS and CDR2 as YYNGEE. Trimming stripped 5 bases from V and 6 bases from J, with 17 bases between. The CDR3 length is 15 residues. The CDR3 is CASSGAREKDEKLFF. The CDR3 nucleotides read TGTGCCAGCAGTGGGGCTAGGGAAAAGGATGAAAAACTGTTTTTT.

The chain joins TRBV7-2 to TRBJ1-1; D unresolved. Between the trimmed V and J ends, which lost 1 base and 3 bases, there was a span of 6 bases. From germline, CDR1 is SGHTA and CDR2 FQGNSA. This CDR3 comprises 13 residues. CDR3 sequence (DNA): TGTGCCAGCAGCTTAGTAGGTGACACTGAAGCTTTCTTT. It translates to CASSLVGDTEAFF.

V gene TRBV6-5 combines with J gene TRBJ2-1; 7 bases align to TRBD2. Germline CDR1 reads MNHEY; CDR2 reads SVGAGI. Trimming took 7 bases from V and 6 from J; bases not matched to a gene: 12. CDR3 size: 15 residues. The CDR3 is CASNLRWEGVNEQFF. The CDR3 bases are TGTGCCAGCAATCTTCGGTGGGAGGGCGTCAATGAGCAGTTCTTC.

The CDR3 protein is CSASLAVFYEQYF. CDR3 coding DNA: TGCAGTGCTAGTCTAGCGGTGTTCTACGAGCAGTACTTC. The J gene is TRBJ2-7, the V gene TRBV20-1; 7 nucleotides agree with TRBD2. The CDR3 has 13 amino acids. Germline V gene lookup returns CDR1 DFQATT and CDR2 SNEGSKA (reference sequence). Trimming took 3 bases from V and 3 from J; bases not matched to a gene: 5.

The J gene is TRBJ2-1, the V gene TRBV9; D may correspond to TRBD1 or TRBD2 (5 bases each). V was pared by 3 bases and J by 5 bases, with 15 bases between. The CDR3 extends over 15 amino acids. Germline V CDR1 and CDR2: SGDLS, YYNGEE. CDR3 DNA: TGTGCCAGCAGCGACAACCGGGACGGACACAATGAGCAGTTCTTC. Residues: CASSDNRDGHNEQFF.

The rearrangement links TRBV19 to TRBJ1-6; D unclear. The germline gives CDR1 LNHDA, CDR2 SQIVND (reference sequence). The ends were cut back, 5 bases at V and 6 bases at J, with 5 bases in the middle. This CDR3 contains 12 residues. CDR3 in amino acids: CASSGLNSPLHF. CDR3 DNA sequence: TGTGCCAGTAGTGGTCTTAATTCACCCCTCCACTTT.

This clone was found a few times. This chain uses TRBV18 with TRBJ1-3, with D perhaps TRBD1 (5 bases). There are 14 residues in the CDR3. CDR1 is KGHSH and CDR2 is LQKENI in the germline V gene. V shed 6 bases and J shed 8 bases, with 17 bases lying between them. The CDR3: CASSLTPRGDTIYF. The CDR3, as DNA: TGTGCCAGCTCCCTTACTCCAAGGGGAGACACCATATATTTT.

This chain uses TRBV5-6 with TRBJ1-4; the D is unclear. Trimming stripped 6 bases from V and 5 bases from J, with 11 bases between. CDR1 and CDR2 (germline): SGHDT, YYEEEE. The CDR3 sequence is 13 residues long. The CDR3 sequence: CASTSSRNEKLFF. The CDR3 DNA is TGTGCCAGCACCTCCTCCAGGAATGAAAAACTGTTTTTT.

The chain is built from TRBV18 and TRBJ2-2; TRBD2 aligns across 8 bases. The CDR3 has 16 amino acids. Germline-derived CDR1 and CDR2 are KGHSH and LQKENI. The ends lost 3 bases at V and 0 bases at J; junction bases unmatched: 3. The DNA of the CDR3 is TGTGCCAGCTCACCTCGGGGGGGCGCGAACACCGGGGAGCTGTTTTTT. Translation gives CASSPRGGANTGELFF.

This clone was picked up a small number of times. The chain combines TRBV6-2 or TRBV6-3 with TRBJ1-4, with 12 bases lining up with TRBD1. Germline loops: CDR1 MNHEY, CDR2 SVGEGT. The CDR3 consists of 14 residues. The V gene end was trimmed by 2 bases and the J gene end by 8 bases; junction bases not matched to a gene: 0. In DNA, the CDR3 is TGTGCCAGCAGTTACGGGACAGGGGGCGAAAAACTGTTTTTT. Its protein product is CASSYGTGGEKLFF.

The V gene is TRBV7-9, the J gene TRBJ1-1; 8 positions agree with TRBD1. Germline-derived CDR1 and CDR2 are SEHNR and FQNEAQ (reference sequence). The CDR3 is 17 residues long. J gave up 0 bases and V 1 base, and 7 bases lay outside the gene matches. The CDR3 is CASSLGAGTGLNTEAFF. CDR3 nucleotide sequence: TGTGCCAGCAGCTTAGGCGCCGGGACAGGCCTGAACACTGAAGCTTTCTTT. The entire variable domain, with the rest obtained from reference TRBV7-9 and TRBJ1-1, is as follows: DTGVSQNPRHKITKRGQNVTFRCDPISEHNRLYWYRQTLGQGPEFLTYFQNEAQLEKSRLLSDRFSAERPKGSFSTLEIQRTEQGDSAMYLCASSLGAGTGLNTEAFFGQGTRLTVV.

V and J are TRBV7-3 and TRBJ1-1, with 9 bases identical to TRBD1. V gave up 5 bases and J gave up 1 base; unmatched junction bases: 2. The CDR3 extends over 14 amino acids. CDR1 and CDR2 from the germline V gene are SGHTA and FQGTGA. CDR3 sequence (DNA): TGTGCCAGCAGCCGACAGGGGGGGAACACTGAAGCTTTCTTT. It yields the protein CASSRQGGNTEAFF.

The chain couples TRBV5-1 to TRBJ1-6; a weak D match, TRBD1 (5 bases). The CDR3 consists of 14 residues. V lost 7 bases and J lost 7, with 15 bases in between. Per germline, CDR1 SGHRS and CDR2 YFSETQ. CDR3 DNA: TGCGCCAGCTCCCGGTCCAGGGAAAATTCACCCCTCCACTTT. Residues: CASSRSRENSPLHF.

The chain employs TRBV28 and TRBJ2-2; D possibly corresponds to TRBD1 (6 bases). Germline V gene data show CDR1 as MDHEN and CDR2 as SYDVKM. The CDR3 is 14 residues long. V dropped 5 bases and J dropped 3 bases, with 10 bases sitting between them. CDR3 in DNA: TGTGCCAGCAGTCGGACAGTGGACACCGGGGAGCTGTTTTTT. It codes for CASSRTVDTGELFF.

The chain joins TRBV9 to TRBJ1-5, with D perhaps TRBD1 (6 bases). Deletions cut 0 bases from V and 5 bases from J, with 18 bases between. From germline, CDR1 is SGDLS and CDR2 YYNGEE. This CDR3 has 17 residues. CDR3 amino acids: CASSVVGGGFSDQPQHF. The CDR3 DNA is TGTGCCAGCAGCGTAGTAGGAGGGGGTTTCAGCGATCAGCCCCAGCATTTT.

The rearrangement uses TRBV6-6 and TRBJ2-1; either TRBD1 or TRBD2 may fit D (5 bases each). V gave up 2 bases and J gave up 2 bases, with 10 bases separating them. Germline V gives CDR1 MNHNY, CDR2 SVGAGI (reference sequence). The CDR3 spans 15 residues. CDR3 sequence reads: CASSYDVGAYNEQFF. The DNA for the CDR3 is TGTGCCAGCAGTTACGACGTGGGGGCCTACAATGAGCAGTTCTTC.

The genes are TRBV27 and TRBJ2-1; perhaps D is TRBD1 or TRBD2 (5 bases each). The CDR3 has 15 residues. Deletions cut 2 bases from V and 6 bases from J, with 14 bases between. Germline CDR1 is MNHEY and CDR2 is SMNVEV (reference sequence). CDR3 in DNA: TGTGCCAGCAGTTTAGTCGGGACCTGGGGCAATGAGCAGTTCTTC. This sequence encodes CASSLVGTWGNEQFF.

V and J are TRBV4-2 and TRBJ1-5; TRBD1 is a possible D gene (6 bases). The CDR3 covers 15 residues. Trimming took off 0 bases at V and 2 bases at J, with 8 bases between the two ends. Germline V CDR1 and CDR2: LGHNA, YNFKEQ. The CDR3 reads CASSQDEGGNQPQHF. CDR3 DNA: TGTGCCAGCAGCCAAGATGAGGGGGGCAATCAGCCCCAGCATTTT.